The rows below give T cell receptor beta chains drawn from one sample of a study of cytomegalovirus exposure and HLA in healthy donors. Generated by immunoSEQ multiplex PCR, the TCRdb table keeps only in-frame clones and is missing some. The data hold around 100,000 clones, with under 90% observed a single time. The sequenced sample consisted of PBMCs. The receptors were gathered from an older woman in good health and CMV-seropositive. Both conserved end residues are part of each CDR3. Each record gives: J gene, V gene, clone size, D gene, CDR3 DNA, CDR3 protein. A D gene is named only where the DNA matches it firmly. Size tells how often a clone was seen (once, few, many) or the class of an expanded clone, and some rows leave it out.

j_call: TRBJ2-1
v_call: TRBV7-2
clone_size: NA
d_call: NA
cdr3_nt: TGTGCCAGCAGCTTAGGAGCTTTTTACTACAATGAGCAGTTCTTC
cdr3_aa: CASSLGAFYYNEQFF

j_call: TRBJ1-3
v_call: TRBV5-6
clone_size: few
d_call: NA
cdr3_nt: TGTGCCAGCAGCTGGGCGGGGGTTGGAAACACCATATATTTT
cdr3_aa: CASSWAGVGNTIYF

j_call: TRBJ1-5
v_call: TRBV7-3
clone_size: NA
d_call: TRBD1
cdr3_nt: TGTGCCAGCAGCCAACCAGACGGGACAGGGCGCAATCAGCCCCAGCATTTT
cdr3_aa: CASSQPDGTGRNQPQHF

j_call: TRBJ2-5
v_call: TRBV9
clone_size: once
d_call: TRBD2
cdr3_nt: TGTGCCAGCAGCCTCTGGGGGGGGGAGGAGACCCAGTACTTC
cdr3_aa: CASSLWGGEETQYF

j_call: TRBJ2-1
v_call: TRBV18
clone_size: NA
d_call: NA
cdr3_nt: TGTGCCAGCTCACCACAGTCGGGATTTGAGCAGTTCTTC
cdr3_aa: CASSPQSGFEQFF

j_call: TRBJ2-5
v_call: TRBV18
clone_size: NA
d_call: NA
cdr3_nt: TGTGCCAGCTCAGCGACAGTGGGTCGTCGAGAGACCCAGTACTTC
cdr3_aa: CASSATVGRRETQYF

j_call: TRBJ2-5
v_call: TRBV6-4
clone_size: NA
d_call: TRBD1
cdr3_nt: TGTGCCAGCAGTGACTCGACAGGGCCCCAAGAGACCCAGTACTTC
cdr3_aa: CASSDSTGPQETQYF

j_call: TRBJ2-1
v_call: TRBV7-3
clone_size: NA
d_call: TRBD2
cdr3_nt: TGTGCCAGCAGCTTAATAGGCACTAGCGGGGGGCGGAATGAGCAGTTCTTC
cdr3_aa: CASSLIGTSGGRNEQFF

j_call: TRBJ2-7
v_call: TRBV7-2
clone_size: NA
d_call: TRBD1
cdr3_nt: TGTGCCAGCAGCTCTTCCGGGACAGGGACGATCGAGCAGTACTTC
cdr3_aa: CASSSSGTGTIEQYF

j_call: TRBJ2-3
v_call: TRBV9
clone_size: NA
d_call: NA
cdr3_nt: TGTGCCAGCAGCCCTAGCGTCCGGGATACGCAGTATTTT
cdr3_aa: CASSPSVRDTQYF

j_call: TRBJ2-7
v_call: TRBV30
clone_size: NA
d_call: TRBD1
cdr3_nt: TGTGCCTGCCGAGGGACAGGGCGTGAGCAGTACTTC
cdr3_aa: CACRGTGREQYF

j_call: TRBJ1-1
v_call: TRBV6-5
clone_size: NA
d_call: NA
cdr3_nt: TGTGCCAGCAGTTACTCGGCTTTGAACACTGAAGCTTTCTTT
cdr3_aa: CASSYSALNTEAFF

j_call: TRBJ2-5
v_call: TRBV28
clone_size: NA
d_call: TRBD2
cdr3_nt: TGTGCCAGCATCCTAGCGGGAGCAGAGACCCAGTACTTC
cdr3_aa: CASILAGAETQYF

j_call: TRBJ2-7
v_call: TRBV28
clone_size: NA
d_call: NA
cdr3_nt: TGTGCCAGCAGTACCCGGACATTGCCCGAGCAGTACTTC
cdr3_aa: CASSTRTLPEQYF

j_call: TRBJ1-5
v_call: TRBV6-6
clone_size: NA
d_call: TRBD1
cdr3_nt: TGTGCCAGCAGTGTTTACAGGGGGCAGCCCCAGCATTTT
cdr3_aa: CASSVYRGQPQHF

j_call: TRBJ2-7
v_call: TRBV29-1
clone_size: NA
d_call: NA
cdr3_nt: TGCAGCGTTGACTCCCCCACCGGGAGTCAGTACGAGCAGTACTTC
cdr3_aa: CSVDSPTGSQYEQYF

j_call: TRBJ2-4
v_call: TRBV21-1
clone_size: NA
d_call: NA
cdr3_nt: TGTGCCAGCAGCATAATTGGCTTCTCCGGGACTAGCGGGAGTCGAGCCAAAAACATTCAGTACTTC
cdr3_aa: CASSIIGFSGTSGSRAKNIQYF

j_call: TRBJ2-3
v_call: TRBV7-8
clone_size: NA
d_call: NA
cdr3_nt: TGTGCCAGCAGCCCCTTGGGGAGGCCCCTGTATTTT
cdr3_aa: CASSPLGRPLYF

j_call: TRBJ2-3
v_call: TRBV9
clone_size: NA
d_call: NA
cdr3_nt: TGTGCCAGCAGCCCGAGCGGGAGCACAGATACGCAGTATTTT
cdr3_aa: CASSPSGSTDTQYF

j_call: TRBJ1-6
v_call: TRBV6-1
clone_size: NA
d_call: NA
cdr3_nt: TGTGCCAGCACCGACAGAAGTCTGGGAACTTCACCCCTCCACTTT
cdr3_aa: CASTDRSLGTSPLHF

j_call: TRBJ2-7
v_call: TRBV11-2
clone_size: once
d_call: NA
cdr3_nt: TGTGCCAGCAGCTTAGCTGGGGGGTTCGGCGAGCAGTACTTC
cdr3_aa: CASSLAGGFGEQYF

j_call: TRBJ2-5
v_call: TRBV10-3
clone_size: NA
d_call: TRBD2
cdr3_nt: TGTGCCATCAGTGAGACGGGAGGAGAGACCCAGTACTTC
cdr3_aa: CAISETGGETQYF

j_call: TRBJ2-7
v_call: TRBV7-8
clone_size: NA
d_call: NA
cdr3_nt: TGTGCCAGCAGCTTACGCTCGGGAGAAGGCGAGCAGTACTTC
cdr3_aa: CASSLRSGEGEQYF

j_call: TRBJ2-3
v_call: TRBV27
clone_size: NA
d_call: NA
cdr3_nt: TGTGCCAGCAGAACCCCCCAAACAACAGATACGCAGTATTTT
cdr3_aa: CASRTPQTTDTQYF

j_call: TRBJ2-3
v_call: TRBV5-1
clone_size: few
d_call: NA
cdr3_nt: TGCGCCAGCAACCAGGGAGGGGGTACAGATACGCAGTATTTT
cdr3_aa: CASNQGGGTDTQYF

j_call: TRBJ2-1
v_call: TRBV7-2
clone_size: NA
d_call: TRBD2
cdr3_nt: TGTGCCAGCAGCTTACCAGGAGCGGGAAATGAGCAGTTCTTC
cdr3_aa: CASSLPGAGNEQFF

j_call: TRBJ1-1
v_call: TRBV7-8
clone_size: NA
d_call: NA
cdr3_nt: TGTGCCAGCAGCCCATTAGGCGGGGGGCGAGCTTTCTTT
cdr3_aa: CASSPLGGGRAFF

j_call: TRBJ2-1
v_call: TRBV5-4
clone_size: NA
d_call: NA
cdr3_nt: TGTGCCAGCAGGGTAGGCGGGACCTACAATGAGCAGTTCTTC
cdr3_aa: CASRVGGTYNEQFF

j_call: TRBJ1-2
v_call: TRBV5-6
clone_size: NA
d_call: NA
cdr3_nt: TGTGCCAGCAGCTTGACCCCAACAGGGACTAGTGGCTACACCTTC
cdr3_aa: CASSLTPTGTSGYTF

j_call: TRBJ2-3
v_call: TRBV30
clone_size: NA
d_call: NA
cdr3_nt: TGTGCCTGTGCTGGGCCACTGATTGATACGCAGTATTTT
cdr3_aa: CACAGPLIDTQYF

j_call: TRBJ1-1
v_call: TRBV29-1
clone_size: NA
d_call: NA
cdr3_nt: TGCAGCGCGAGGGTTGTGGACACTGAAGCTTTCTTT
cdr3_aa: CSARVVDTEAFF

j_call: TRBJ2-7
v_call: TRBV21-1
clone_size: NA
d_call: NA
cdr3_nt: TGTGCCAGCAGCAATCAAGACAGGGGCGAGCAGTACTTC
cdr3_aa: CASSNQDRGEQYF

j_call: TRBJ1-1
v_call: TRBV19
clone_size: NA
d_call: NA
cdr3_nt: TGTGCCAGTAGTAGGGGCCTTCTGGGGAACACTGAAGCTTTCTTT
cdr3_aa: CASSRGLLGNTEAFF

j_call: TRBJ1-3
v_call: TRBV7-2
clone_size: NA
d_call: NA
cdr3_nt: TGTGCCAGCAGCCCTCCGGGAGGTAGGAGAAACACCATATATTTT
cdr3_aa: CASSPPGGRRNTIYF

j_call: TRBJ1-1
v_call: TRBV6-5
clone_size: NA
d_call: NA
cdr3_nt: TGTGCCAGCAGACCCCCTGGGCAGGTGAACACTGAAGCTTTCTTT
cdr3_aa: CASRPPGQVNTEAFF

j_call: TRBJ2-1
v_call: TRBV12-5
clone_size: NA
d_call: TRBD2
cdr3_nt: TGTGCTAGTGGTTCATCTAGCGGGAGCAACCCCTACAATGAGCAGTTCTTC
cdr3_aa: CASGSSSGSNPYNEQFF

j_call: TRBJ1-6
v_call: TRBV6-5
clone_size: NA
d_call: NA
cdr3_nt: TGTGCCAGCAAAGCCCTGACAGTACAGAATTCACCCCTCCACTTT
cdr3_aa: CASKALTVQNSPLHF

j_call: TRBJ2-2
v_call: TRBV7-7
clone_size: once
d_call: NA
cdr3_nt: TGTGCTAGCAGCTCCCAGGACGGGGAGCTGTTTTTT
cdr3_aa: CASSSQDGELFF

j_call: TRBJ1-6
v_call: TRBV5-1
clone_size: NA
d_call: TRBD1
cdr3_nt: TGCGCCAGCAGCTGGGGGACAGGGGATAATTCACCCCTCCACTTT
cdr3_aa: CASSWGTGDNSPLHF

j_call: TRBJ2-1
v_call: TRBV4-2
clone_size: NA
d_call: TRBD2
cdr3_nt: TGTGCCAGCAGCCAAGTGACTAGCGGACTATACAATGAGCAGTTCTTC
cdr3_aa: CASSQVTSGLYNEQFF

j_call: TRBJ2-3
v_call: TRBV23-1
clone_size: NA
d_call: TRBD2
cdr3_nt: TGCGCCAGCACCCCGACTAGCGCAGAGGATACGCAGTATTTT
cdr3_aa: CASTPTSAEDTQYF

j_call: TRBJ1-2
v_call: TRBV5-5
clone_size: NA
d_call: NA
cdr3_nt: TGTGCCAGCAGCTTAGGGACAACTAACTATGGCTACACCTTC
cdr3_aa: CASSLGTTNYGYTF

j_call: TRBJ2-2
v_call: TRBV18
clone_size: NA
d_call: NA
cdr3_nt: TGTGCCAGCTCGGTAACAGGCACCGGGGAGCTGTTTTTT
cdr3_aa: CASSVTGTGELFF

j_call: TRBJ1-4
v_call: TRBV7-2
clone_size: NA
d_call: NA
cdr3_nt: TGTGCCAGCAGCTTAGTAGGGAGGTCTAATGAAAAACTGTTTTTT
cdr3_aa: CASSLVGRSNEKLFF

j_call: TRBJ2-7
v_call: TRBV7-2
clone_size: NA
d_call: TRBD2
cdr3_nt: TGTGCCATCAGGACTAGCGGGAGACCCGAGCAGTACTTC
cdr3_aa: CAIRTSGRPEQYF

j_call: TRBJ1-1
v_call: TRBV4-2
clone_size: once
d_call: TRBD1
cdr3_nt: TGTGCCAGCAGCCAAGCCAGACAGGGCCCGGGGACTGAAGCTTTCTTT
cdr3_aa: CASSQARQGPGTEAFF

j_call: TRBJ2-2
v_call: TRBV19
clone_size: NA
d_call: TRBD2
cdr3_nt: TGTGCCAGTAGTATTCGGACTAGCGGGGACACCGGGGAGCTGTTTTTT
cdr3_aa: CASSIRTSGDTGELFF

j_call: TRBJ2-7
v_call: TRBV6-6
clone_size: NA
d_call: TRBD2
cdr3_nt: TGTGCCAGCAGTTACTCAAGGGAGGGTCCCTACGAGCAGTACTTC
cdr3_aa: CASSYSREGPYEQYF

j_call: TRBJ1-5
v_call: TRBV19
clone_size: NA
d_call: TRBD1
cdr3_nt: TGTGCCAGTAGTGTATTCTCAGGACAGGGAGGACAGCCCCAGCATTTT
cdr3_aa: CASSVFSGQGGQPQHF

j_call: TRBJ1-5
v_call: TRBV6-5
clone_size: few
d_call: NA
cdr3_nt: TGTGCCAGCAGTTACGGACAGAATAGCAATCAGCCCCAGCATTTT
cdr3_aa: CASSYGQNSNQPQHF

j_call: TRBJ2-5
v_call: TRBV20-1
clone_size: few
d_call: NA
cdr3_nt: TGCAGTCCACAAGAGACCCAGTACTTC
cdr3_aa: CSPQETQYF

j_call: TRBJ2-1
v_call: TRBV4-2
clone_size: NA
d_call: NA
cdr3_nt: TGTGCCAGCAGCCGAGTGGGGACTTCAGCCGTGGATGAGCAGTTCTTC
cdr3_aa: CASSRVGTSAVDEQFF

j_call: TRBJ1-5
v_call: TRBV30
clone_size: NA
d_call: NA
cdr3_nt: TGTGCCTGGACGAGCCAAAGCAATCAGCCCCAGCATTTT
cdr3_aa: CAWTSQSNQPQHF

j_call: TRBJ2-1
v_call: TRBV7-2
clone_size: NA
d_call: TRBD2
cdr3_nt: TGTGCCAGCAGCTTAAAGTCCGGGGGAGTAGCGGGAGGCCCAAGTCTCTTC
cdr3_aa: CASSLKSGGVAGGPSLF